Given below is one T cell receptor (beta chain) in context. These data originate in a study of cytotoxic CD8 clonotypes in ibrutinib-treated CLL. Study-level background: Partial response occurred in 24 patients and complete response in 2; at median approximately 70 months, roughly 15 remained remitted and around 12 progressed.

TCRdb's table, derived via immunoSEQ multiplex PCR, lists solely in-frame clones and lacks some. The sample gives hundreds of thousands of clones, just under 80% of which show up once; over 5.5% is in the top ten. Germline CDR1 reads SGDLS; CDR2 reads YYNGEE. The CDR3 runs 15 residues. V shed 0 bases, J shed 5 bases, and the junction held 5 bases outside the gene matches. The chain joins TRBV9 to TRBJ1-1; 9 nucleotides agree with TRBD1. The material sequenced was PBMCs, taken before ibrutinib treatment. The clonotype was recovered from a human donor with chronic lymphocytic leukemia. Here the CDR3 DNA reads TGTGCCAGCAGCGTAGTGGGACAGGGTCGGACTGAAGCTTTCTTT. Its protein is CASSVVGQGRTEAFF. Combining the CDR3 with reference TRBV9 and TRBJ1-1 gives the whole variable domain DSGVTQTPKHLITATGQRVTLRCSPRSGDLSVYWYQQSLDQGLQFLIQYYNGEERAKGNILERFSAQQFPDLHSELNLSSLELGDSALYFCASSVVGQGRTEAFFGQGTRLTVV.